A selection of T cell receptor beta chains follows, all from one sample in a study of blood T cells in healthy people across ages. Using its own MiXCR run on the 5' RACE reads, TCRdb lists one record per CDR3 protein. The sample has roughly 800,000 distinct CDR3 sequences; over 45% are singletons. Sample: blood. These receptors came from a man under 40 in good health. CDR3s include the opening cysteine and the closing phenylalanine or tryptophan. The D gene is left open where the match is weak. Some rows mark clone size as missing; the rest say once, few, many or name a class of expanded clone.

cdr3_aa cdr3_nt clone_size j_call v_call d_call cdr3_length
CASSRGTYSYNEQFF TGTGCCAGCAGCCGCGGGACTTACTCATACAATGAGCAGTTCTTC . TRBJ2-1 TRBV7-2 . 15
CAITQGASDEQYF TGTGCCATCACACAGGGGGCGTCGGACGAGCAGTACTTC . TRBJ2-7 TRBV10-3 TRBD1 13
CSARGGGGKSYEQYF TGCAGTGCTAGAGGGGGTGGGGGGAAGTCCTACGAGCAGTACTTC . TRBJ2-7 TRBV20-1 . 15
CAIRIDTGTQYF TGTGCCATCAGGATTGATACAGGTACGCAGTATTTT once TRBJ2-3 TRBV10-3 . 12
CASSQDYGYSGANVLTF TGCGCCAGCAGCCAAGACTATGGGTACTCTGGGGCCAACGTCCTGACTTTC . TRBJ2-6 TRBV4-1 . 17
CASGSGGEETQYF TGCGCCAGCGGTAGCGGGGGGGAAGAGACCCAGTACTTC few TRBJ2-5 TRBV10-1 TRBD2 13
CSVGSGQETQYF TGCAGCGTTGGGTCGGGGCAAGAGACCCAGTACTTC . TRBJ2-5 TRBV29-1 . 12
CASSLLRPPSEAFF TGTGCCAGCAGCTTACTGAGGCCTCCCTCCGAAGCTTTCTTT few TRBJ1-1 TRBV7-9 . 14
CASYSSGISYNEQFF TGCGCCAGCTACTCCAGCGGAATCTCCTACAATGAGCAGTTCTTC . TRBJ2-1 TRBV5-1 . 15
CASSAPVGFYGYTF TGTGCCAGCAGCGCCCCAGTAGGGTTCTATGGCTACACCTTC . TRBJ1-2 TRBV7-9 . 14
CASTDLLAYNEQYF TGTGCCTCGACGGACCTACTCGCCTACAATGAGCAGTACTTC . TRBJ2-4 TRBV12-3/TRBV12-4 . 14
CASSFGEAEGEQYF TGTGCCAGCAGCTTCGGGGAGGCGGAAGGCGAGCAGTACTTC . TRBJ2-7 TRBV7-9 . 14
CASYGDQETQYF TGTGCCAGCTACGGAGACCAAGAGACCCAGTACTTC few TRBJ2-5 TRBV3-1 . 12
CATQPGTESSYNSPLHF TGTGCCACCCAACCCGGGACAGAGAGCTCCTATAATTCACCCCTCCACTTT . TRBJ1-6 TRBV10-3 TRBD1 17
CASSRRGRYEQYF TGTGCCAGCAGTCGCAGGGGGCGTTACGAGCAGTACTTC . TRBJ2-7 TRBV28 TRBD1 13
CASSPGVGFEQYF TGTGCCAGCAGTCCCGGAGTGGGTTTTGAGCAGTACTTC few TRBJ2-5 TRBV27 . 13
CSVEVGDQPQHF TGCAGCGTTGAAGTCGGTGATCAGCCCCAGCATTTT . TRBJ1-5 TRBV29-1 . 12
CASSLMWGAGDYGYTF TGTGCCAGCAGTTTAATGTGGGGGGCCGGGGACTATGGCTACACCTTC . TRBJ1-2 TRBV28 . 16
CSARPSGANVLTF TGCAGCGCCCGGCCGTCCGGGGCCAACGTCCTGACTTTC . TRBJ2-6 TRBV29-1 . 13
CASRRRQTYQETQYF TGTGCCAGCAGGCGACGACAGACGTACCAAGAGACCCAGTACTTC once TRBJ2-5 TRBV27 . 15
CASSYGPMDTQYF TGTGCCAGCAGTTACGGTCCCATGGATACGCAGTATTTT . TRBJ2-3 TRBV6-2/TRBV6-3 . 13
CASSVGVAYGYTF TGTGCCAGCAGCGTGGGGGTTGCCTATGGCTACACCTTC . TRBJ1-2 TRBV9 . 13
CSARWAVTGELFF TGCAGTGCTAGATGGGCCGTAACCGGGGAGCTGTTTTTT few TRBJ2-2 TRBV20-1 . 13
CASSADRDVNEQFF TGTGCCAGCAGTGCGGACAGGGATGTCAATGAGCAGTTCTTC . TRBJ2-1 TRBV27 TRBD1 14
CASSFPGGHLPGANVLTF TGTGCCAGCAGTTTCCCCGGCGGCCACCTACCTGGGGCCAACGTCCTGACTTTC . TRBJ2-6 TRBV28 . 18
CSASGQGGGTDTQYF TGCAGCGCGTCCGGGCAGGGAGGAGGCACAGATACGCAGTATTTT . TRBJ2-3 TRBV29-1 . 15
CASSLRTVGEKLFF TGTGCCAGCAGCCTTAGGACAGTGGGGGAAAAACTGTTTTTT . TRBJ1-4 TRBV14 . 14
CASSSPGLEDEQYF TGTGCCAGCAGCTCGCCGGGACTAGAAGACGAGCAGTACTTC few TRBJ2-7 TRBV7-2 TRBD2 14
CASRDGRGINEQYF TGTGCCAGCAGGGACGGAAGGGGGATAAACGAGCAGTACTTC few TRBJ2-7 TRBV6-2/TRBV6-3 . 14
CASSRIGEFNEQFF TGCGCCAGCAGTCGGATAGGGGAGTTCAATGAGCAGTTCTTC few TRBJ2-1 TRBV4-1 . 14
CASSLTLTLAGYTDTQYF TGTGCCAGCAGCTTAACCCTTACCCTAGCGGGGTACACAGATACGCAGTATTTT . TRBJ2-3 TRBV7-9 TRBD2 18
CASSEAGLTYEQYF TGTGCCAGCTCAGAGGCGGGACTCACCTACGAGCAGTACTTC . TRBJ2-7 TRBV28 . 14
CASSSRGLAGANVLTF TGTGCCAGCAGTTCTCGAGGGCTAGCTGGGGCCAACGTCCTGACTTTC . TRBJ2-6 TRBV12-3/TRBV12-4 . 16
CAINRQGAETGGYTF TGTGCCATCAACAGACAGGGGGCCGAAACGGGGGGCTACACCTTC . TRBJ1-2 TRBV10-3 TRBD1 15
CASSLAESSYNEQFF TGTGCCAGCAGCTTAGCGGAAAGCTCCTACAATGAGCAGTTCTTC . TRBJ2-1 TRBV27 . 15
CSATTSGSRAGETQYF TGCAGCGCCACGACTAGCGGGAGTCGCGCAGGAGAGACCCAGTACTTC . TRBJ2-5 TRBV29-1 TRBD2 16
CASRKENQETQYF TGTGCCAGCAGGAAGGAAAACCAAGAGACCCAGTACTTC . TRBJ2-5 TRBV7-9 . 13
CASSLGGPRRHEQFF TGTGCCAGCAGCTTAGGAGGGCCGCGCCGACATGAGCAGTTCTTC . TRBJ2-1 TRBV7-2 . 15
CATSGSPEQYF TGTGCCACCTCAGGGTCCCCCGAGCAGTACTTC few TRBJ2-7 TRBV10-3 . 11
CASRDRASMNTEAFF TGTGCCAGCAGGGACAGGGCGAGTATGAACACTGAAGCTTTCTTT . TRBJ1-1 TRBV6-1 TRBD1 15